Following are 16 T cell receptor beta chains from one sample sequenced in a study of tumor-infiltrating lymphocytes in primary liver carcinoma. A constant-region primer served to make TCR beta cDNA from roughly 460 ng total RNA. ARM-PCR was slightly modified, and three nested multiplex PCR rounds with it gave rise to the TCR beta libraries. Each of the first two PCR rounds ran nine to ten cycles with TRBV1-TRBV30 forward and C-beta reverse primers. TCRdb re-analysed the multiplex PCR reads in MiXCR, keeping a single row per CDR3 protein. The table has about 50,000 distinct CDR3 sequences, approximately 80% seen once. Each 20-30 mg portion of unsorted bulk tissue served as the source for co-extraction of RNA and DNA. The sequencing sample was made of liver tumor tissue from sampling region 5. Subset described: tumor region T5, tumor centre. The origin of the receptors is a man aged 35 to 55 with primary liver carcinoma and hepatitis B virus infection.

The chain has TRBV5-5 and TRBJ2-5; D is unresolved. V was trimmed by 1 base and J by 5 bases, leaving 15 bases between them. Looked up from germline, CDR1 is SGHKS and CDR2 is YYEKEE (reference sequence). CDR3 length: 15 amino acids. For the CDR3, the DNA is TGTGCCAGCAGCTTGCAATCAGACCCTAGGGAGACCCAGTACTTC. Translation gives CASSLQSDPRETQYF.

This clonotype was counted ten times or more. V and J are TRBV6-5 and TRBJ2-7; D is perhaps TRBD1 (6 bases). CDR1 and CDR2 from the germline V gene are MNHEY and SVGAGI. The CDR3 totals 16 residues. V lost 6 bases to trimming and J lost 11 bases, with 29 bases between them. The CDR3 region is CASRPDRIAFPLGEYF. CDR3 coding DNA: TGTGCCAGCAGGCCCGACAGGATAGCTTTCCCGTTAGGGGAGTACTTC.

As to this clonotype: An end of the junction differs from the germline gene, which may be a read error. The CDR3 protein is CASSLNASEQFF. The CDR3 region has the DNA TGTGCCAGCAGCTTAAACGCCAGTGAGCAGTTTTTC. The genes are TRBV11-3 and TRBJ2-1; no reliable D call. The CDR3 length is 12 residues. Looked up from germline, CDR1 is SGHNT and CDR2 is YENEEA.

In its sample, this clonotype was seen once. This chain links TRBV12-3 or TRBV12-4 with TRBJ2-1, with 11 bases aligning to TRBD2. V was pared by 3 bases and J by 9 bases, with 10 bases of the junction left unmatched. The CDR3 is 16 amino acids. The CDR3 loop reads CASSFRTSGLGSEQFF. The DNA for the CDR3 is TGTGCCAGCAGTTTCAGGACTAGCGGGCTGGGGAGTGAGCAGTTCTTC.

The V call is TRBV11-2, the J call TRBJ2-1; TRBD2 is a possible D gene (5 bases). CDR1 and CDR2 from the germline V gene are SGHAT and FQNNGV. With 7 bases removed from V and 5 bases from J, the gap between germline ends came to 18 bases. The CDR3 is 15 amino acids. The CDR3 region has the DNA TGTGCCAGCAACTTTAGAGGGCCAGTCGACAATGAGCAGTTCTTC. Translation gives CASNFRGPVDNEQFF.

Remarks on this clonotype: The junction shows a germline mismatch at one end, possibly a read error. This chain links TRBV16 with TRBJ1-2; D uncertain. Germline loops: CDR1 KGHSY, CDR2 FQNENV. The CDR3 totals 14 residues. In nucleotides, the CDR3 is TGTATCAGCAGCCAATCGGTAACGGGGTATGGTTACACCTTC. Encoded protein: CISSQSVTGYGYTF.

The chain joins TRBV29-1 to TRBJ1-1; unclear D gene. Trimming took 7 bases from V and 2 from J, leaving 20 bases between them. Looked up from germline, CDR1 is SQVTM and CDR2 is ANQGSEA. The CDR3 runs 15 residues. The CDR3 DNA reads as TGCAGCGCTGCCCTGGAGGACTGGAGAAACACTGAAGCTTTCTTT. Protein product: CSAALEDWRNTEAFF.

As concerns this clonotype: A junction boundary mismatches the germline segment, possibly from a read error. The rearrangement uses TRBV5-1 and TRBJ2-5; 9 nucleotides agree with TRBD2. In germline, CDR1 is SGHRS, CDR2 YFSETQ. This CDR3 contains 15 residues. CDR3: CACSPDSGSRETQYF. The CDR3 nucleotides read TGCGCCTGCAGTCCGGATAGCGGGAGTCGAGAGACCCAGTACTTC.

The rearrangement joins TRBV28 to TRBJ2-1; weak D call: TRBD2 (5 bases). V lost 2 bases to trimming and J lost 0 bases, with 17 bases between them. The CDR3 runs 18 residues. Germline loops: CDR1 MDHEN, CDR2 SYDVKM. The CDR3 loop reads CASSLLELEGSSYNEQFF. CDR3 coding DNA: TGTGCCAGCAGTTTACTGGAACTAGAGGGTAGCTCCTACAATGAGCAGTTCTTC.

A note on this clonotype: Compared with germline, one end of the junction differs, possibly owing to a read error. The chain combines TRBV11-2 with TRBJ2-1; tentative D call: TRBD2 (6 bases). The germline V gene encodes CDR1 SGHAT and CDR2 FQNNGV. The CDR3 has 15 amino acids. The CDR3 loop is CASSFSGPLGNEQFF. The CDR3 DNA reads TGTGCCAGCAGCTTTAGCGGTCCACTCGGCAATGAGCAATTCTTC.

To note about this clonotype: The germline gene is not matched at one end of the junction; a read error may be the cause. The J gene is TRBJ1-6, the V gene TRBV5-1, with TRBD1 as a possible D gene (6 bases). The germline V gene has CDR1 SGHRS and CDR2 YFSETQ. This CDR3 has 15 residues. The CDR3 DNA follows: TGCGCCAGGAGCTCGGAGGACAGAGGAAATTCACCCCTCCACTTT. Amino acid sequence: CARSSEDRGNSPLHF. Combining the CDR3 with reference TRBV5-1 and TRBJ1-6 gives the whole variable domain KAGVTQTPRYLIKTRGQQVTLSCSPISGHRSVSWYQQTPGQGLQFLFEYFSETQRNKGNFPGRFSGRQFSNSRSEMNVSTLELGDSALYLCARSSEDRGNSPLHFGNGTRLTVT.

For this clonotype: At one end the junction does not follow the germline gene, possibly because of a read error. This chain links TRBV14 with TRBJ2-2; 8 bases map to TRBD2. The CDR3 is made up of 18 amino acids. Per the germline V gene, CDR1 is SGHDN and CDR2 is FVKESK. CDR3 region: CASSQEVGLAGNTGEPFF. The CDR3 DNA reads TGTGCCAGCAGCCAAGAAGTAGGACTAGCTGGAAACACCGGGGAGCCGTTTTTT. Full variable domain (missing parts from reference TRBV14 and TRBJ2-2): EAGVTQFPSHSVIEKGQTVTLRCDPISGHDNLYWYRRVMGKEIKFLLHFVKESKQDESGMPNNRFLAERTGGTYSTLKVQPAELEDSGVYFCASSQEVGLAGNTGEPFFGEGSRLTVL.

V gene TRBV4-2 combines with J gene TRBJ2-3; D could derive from TRBD1 or TRBD2 (5 bases each). The germline V and J ends were trimmed by 5 bases and 15 bases, with 24 bases remaining between them. Germline values: CDR1 LGHNA, CDR2 YNFKEQ. The CDR3 is 14 residues long. The CDR3 spells CASSSEGPYDTYYF. The CDR3 DNA follows: TGTGCCAGCAGCTCTGAGGGGCCTTACGATACGTACTATTTT.

Points on this clonotype: Likely a read error: the CDR3 ends without its conserved phenylalanine or tryptophan. V gene TRBV28 combines with J gene TRBJ2-2, with 9 bases fitting TRBD2. Germline CDR1 and CDR2: MDHEN and SYDVKM. CDR3 size: 14 residues. CDR3 coding DNA: TGTGCCAGCAAGGCTCCTAGCGGGGCCGGGGTGCTGTTTTCT. Translating gives CASKAPSGAGVLFS.

A note on this clonotype: An end of the junction does not agree with germline; a read error may underlie this. The chain is built from TRBV11-2 and TRBJ2-7, with TRBD2 matching 11 bases. The CDR3 covers 20 residues. Germline CDR1 is SGHAT and CDR2 is FQNNGV. CDR3: CANSLREGRTSGLSSYEQYF. DNA for the CDR3: TGTGCCAACAGCTTGAGGGAGGGGAGGACTAGCGGGCTCAGTTCCTACGAGCAGTATTTC.

CDR3 DNA sequence: TGTGACAGTAGCTTGGGCAGGAGAGCTAACTATGGCTACACCTTC. Protein sequence: CDSSLGRRANYGYTF. This rearrangement joins TRBV5-5 to TRBJ1-2; D gene ambiguous. This CDR3 comprises 15 residues. The V gene's germline CDR1 is SGHKS and CDR2 YYEKEE (reference sequence).